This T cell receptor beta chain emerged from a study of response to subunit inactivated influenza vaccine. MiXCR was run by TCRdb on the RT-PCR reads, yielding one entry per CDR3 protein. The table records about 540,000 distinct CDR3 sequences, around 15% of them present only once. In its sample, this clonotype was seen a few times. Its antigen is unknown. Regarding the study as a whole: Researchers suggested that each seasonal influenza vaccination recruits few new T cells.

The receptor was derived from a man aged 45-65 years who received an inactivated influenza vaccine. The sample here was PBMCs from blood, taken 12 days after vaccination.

The CDR3 loop is CASSLMGAAGGVGEQFF. The CDR3 DNA reads as TGTGCCAGCAGCTTAATGGGAGCGGCAGGTGGTGTCGGGGAGCAGTTCTTC. The chain carries TRBV11-2 and TRBJ2-1, with TRBD2 as a possible D gene (5 bases). With 2 bases removed from V and 10 bases from J, the gap between germline ends came to 24 bases. The CDR3 is 17 residues long. Per germline, CDR1 SGHAT and CDR2 FQNNGV.